The next 21 T cell receptor beta chains were all read from a single sample in a study of Tregs in tolerant kidney transplant recipients. Some clones are missing from TCRdb's copy, which holds only in-frame ones; the method was immunoSEQ multiplex PCR. The sample includes around 78,000 clones, more than 85% of them seen just once. This specimen consisted of Tregs from blood, obtained before the transplant. The receptors derive from a human donor who received a combined kidney and bone marrow transplant.

The rearrangement joins TRBV5-1 to TRBJ2-7; the match to TRBD1 covers 9 bases. CDR1 and CDR2 from the germline V gene are SGHRS and YFSETQ. The CDR3 length is 18 residues. After removal of 3 bases from V and 2 bases from J, the junction contained 15 bases not matched to a gene. CDR3 in DNA: TGCGCCAGCAGCTCACAGGGGGCCGGTCCCAAAGGGGCCTACGAGCAGTACTTC. This codes for CASSSQGAGPKGAYEQYF.

The chain links TRBV21-1 to TRBJ2-7; TRBD2 is the table's D call and was not checked against the DNA. TRBV21-1 is reported as a pseudogene. The length of the CDR3 is 17 residues. In DNA, the CDR3 is TGTGCCAGCAGCGTGGGGGAAAATAGCGGGAGACTTGGAGAGCAGTACTTC. It translates to CASSVGENSGRLGEQYF.

V and J are TRBV7-9 and TRBJ1-2; 8 bases line up with TRBD1. Germline V gene sequence: CDR1 SEHNR, CDR2 FQNEAQ (reference sequence). Trimming at V came to 7 bases and at J to 5 bases, leaving 9 bases not matched to a gene. CDR3 size: 14 residues. This chain's CDR3 is CASNQGAYPYGYTF. The CDR3 DNA sequence: TGTGCCAGCAACCAGGGGGCATACCCTTATGGCTACACCTTC.

This chain uses TRBV10-3 with TRBJ1-5; 7 positions agree with TRBD1. Germline V gene sequence: CDR1 ENHRY, CDR2 SYGVKD. V shed 0 bases, J shed 7 bases, and the junction held 6 bases outside the gene matches. CDR3 length: 15 residues. The CDR3 DNA follows: TGTGCCATCAGTGAGTCGGGACAGTTCGGGCAGCCCCAGCATTTT. The encoded protein is CAISESGQFGQPQHF.

The rearrangement links TRBV7-9 to TRBJ2-6; D unclear. Germline-derived CDR1 and CDR2 are SEHNR and FQNEAQ (reference sequence). V lost 3 bases and J 6 bases, leaving 6 bases between the germline ends. The length of the CDR3 is 13 residues. CDR3 in amino acids: CASSFYEANVLTF. CDR3 nucleotides: TGTGCCAGCAGCTTTTATGAGGCCAACGTCCTGACTTTC.

The J gene is TRBJ1-1, the V gene TRBV10-2; the D is unclear. With 10 bases removed from V and 0 bases from J, the gap between germline ends came to 18 bases. CDR1 is WSHSY and CDR2 is SAAADI in the germline V gene. The CDR3 extends over 15 amino acids. CDR3 DNA: TGCGCCACCTCAAACGTCCGGTTAGTGAACACTGAAGCTTTCTTT. Protein product: CATSNVRLVNTEAFF.

The CDR3: CASSLPHQTGVEQYF. DNA for the CDR3: TGCGCCAGCAGCTTACCGCATCAAACCGGAGTCGAGCAGTACTTC. The gene calls are TRBV5-1 and TRBJ2-7; D is ambiguous. V lost 2 bases, J lost 6 bases, and 18 bases lay in between. Germline assignment: CDR1 SGHRS and CDR2 YFSETQ. The length of the CDR3 is 15 residues.

The chain carries TRBV25-1 and TRBJ2-1, with D hard to call. Trimming pared 3 bases from V and 4 bases from J, leaving 13 bases between. The CDR3 contains 15 residues. CDR1 and CDR2 (germline): MGHDK, SYGVNS. CDR3 nucleotide sequence: TGTGCCAGCAGTGATGCCGGGTACTCATACAATGAGCAGTTCTTC. Its translation: CASSDAGYSYNEQFF.

V usage is TRBV5-1 and J usage is TRBJ1-2; D ambiguous. Germline CDR1 and CDR2: SGHRS and YFSETQ. This CDR3 is 13 amino acids long. V shed 5 bases and J shed 4 bases, with 12 bases lying between them. The chain's CDR3 is CASRYSESYGYTF. The CDR3 DNA sequence: TGCGCCAGCAGATACAGCGAGAGCTATGGCTACACCTTC.

A single count supports this clone. The J gene is TRBJ2-1, the V gene TRBV12-5; D gene unclear. Per germline, CDR1 LGHNT and CDR2 FRNRAP. The CDR3 length is 12 residues. Trimming took 5 bases from V and 1 from J, leaving 3 bases between them. The CDR3 sequence: CASGDSYNEQFF. The CDR3 nucleotides are TGTGCTAGTGGTGATTCCTACAATGAGCAGTTCTTC.

The chain combines TRBV6-1 with TRBJ2-3, with 10 positions matching TRBD2. V lost 6 bases, J lost 1 base, and 4 bases stayed unmatched. CDR1 and CDR2 from the germline V gene are MNHNS and SASEGT. CDR3 size: 15 residues. The CDR3 sequence is CASRFGTSGTDTQYF. The DNA of the CDR3 is TGTGCCAGCAGGTTCGGGACTAGCGGCACAGATACGCAGTATTTT.

V gene TRBV7-2 combines with J gene TRBJ2-3, with 9 bases identical to TRBD2. Germline V gene data show CDR1 as SGHTA and CDR2 as FQGNSA. The CDR3 runs to 16 residues. V lost 3 bases and J lost 2; bases outside the gene matches: 6. The CDR3 loop is CASSFPSSGATDTQYF. In nucleotides, the CDR3 is TGTGCCAGCAGCTTCCCTTCTAGCGGGGCCACAGATACGCAGTATTTT.

The rearrangement uses TRBV7-8 and TRBJ2-7; D might be TRBD1 (5 bases). From germline, CDR1 is SGHVS and CDR2 FQNEAQ. The V and J ends lost 2 bases and 0 bases respectively, with 17 bases between them. CDR3 length: 17 residues. The CDR3 sequence is CASSLNLRQISSYEQYF. The CDR3 region has the DNA TGTGCCAGCAGCTTAAACCTACGACAGATTAGCTCCTACGAGCAGTACTTC. The full variable domain, in which reference TRBV7-8 and TRBJ2-7 provide the parts outside the CDR3, is GAGVSQSPRYKVAKRGQDVALRCDPISGHVSLFWYQQALGQGPEFLTYFQNEAQLDKSGLPSDRFFAERPEGSVSTLKIQRTQQEDSAVYLCASSLNLRQISSYEQYFGPGTRLTVT.

The chain joins TRBV5-1 to TRBJ1-2, with 11 bases identical to TRBD1. Germline V gene lookup returns CDR1 SGHRS and CDR2 YFSETQ. The CDR3 runs 14 residues. Trimming at V came to 4 bases and at J to 6 bases, leaving 5 bases not matched to a gene. The CDR3 reads CASSRPGQGDGYTF. Here the CDR3 DNA reads TGCGCCAGCAGCAGACCGGGACAGGGGGATGGCTACACCTTC.

V is TRBV7-2 and J is TRBJ2-5; D gene unclear. V gave up 5 bases and J gave up 2 bases, with 3 bases separating them. The CDR3 length is 11 residues. Germline CDR1 is SGHTA and CDR2 is FQGNSA. CDR3 sequence reads: CASSLQETQYF. CDR3 nucleotide sequence: TGTGCCAGCAGCCTTCAAGAGACCCAGTACTTC.

The rearrangement joins TRBV2 to TRBJ1-1, with 9 bases fitting TRBD1. J was trimmed by 8 bases and V by 3 bases; bases with no gene match: 7. This CDR3 has 14 amino acids. Germline V gene data show CDR1 as SNHLY and CDR2 as FYNNEI. CDR3 sequence: CASSDTQGAMEAFF. The CDR3 nucleotides are TGTGCCAGCAGTGATACACAGGGGGCGATGGAAGCTTTCTTT.

The V gene is TRBV11-2, the J gene TRBJ2-3, with 11 bases matching TRBD2. CDR3 length equals 17 residues. V lost 5 bases to trimming and J lost 4 bases; unmatched junction nucleotides: 11. Per the germline V gene, CDR1 is SGHAT and CDR2 is FQNNGV. This CDR3 reads CASSGGRLAGPADTQYF. In nucleotides, the CDR3 is TGTGCCAGCAGCGGAGGCCGACTAGCGGGACCTGCAGATACGCAGTATTTT. The full variable domain, in which reference TRBV11-2 and TRBJ2-3 provide the parts outside the CDR3, is EAGVAQSPRYKIIEKRQSVAFWCNPISGHATLYWYQQILGQGPKLLIQFQNNGVVDDSQLPKDRFSAERLKGVDSTLKIQPAKLEDSAVYLCASSGGRLAGPADTQYFGPGTRLTVL.

The chain links TRBV7-2 to TRBJ2-7, with 9 positions matching TRBD1. The CDR3 spans 14 residues. Unmatched junction bases numbered 4, after V lost 5 bases and J lost 2 bases. Germline lookup yields CDR1 SGHTA and CDR2 FQGNSA. The CDR3 DNA is TGTGCCAGCAGCCTCGACAGGGGGACCTACGAGCAGTACTTC. This encodes CASSLDRGTYEQYF.

The chain employs TRBV5-1 and TRBJ1-2, with D uncertain. Deletions cut 0 bases from V and 4 bases from J, with 13 bases between. The CDR3 consists of 15 residues. Germline loops: CDR1 SGHRS, CDR2 YFSETQ. This CDR3 reads CASSLESAMGYGYTF. The CDR3 DNA reads TGCGCCAGCAGCTTGGAATCAGCGATGGGCTATGGCTACACCTTC.

The J gene is TRBJ1-5, the V gene TRBV5-6, with D uncertain. The germline gives CDR1 SGHDT, CDR2 YYEEEE. V was trimmed by 3 bases and J by 7 bases, leaving 11 bases between them. The CDR3 is 13 residues long. The CDR3 protein is CASSYGRSQPQHF. The CDR3 bases are TGTGCCAGCAGCTACGGGCGGTCCCAGCCCCAGCATTTT. Full variable domain (outside the CDR3, taken from reference TRBV5-6 and TRBJ1-5): DAGVTQSPTHLIKTRGQQVTLRCSPKSGHDTVSWYQQALGQGPQFIFQYYEEEERQRGNFPDRFSGHQFPNYSSELNVNALLLGDSALYLCASSYGRSQPQHFGDGTRLSIL.

This clone has only a few counts. This chain joins TRBV19 and TRBJ2-1; 14 bases align to TRBD2. Germline V gene data show CDR1 as LNHDA and CDR2 as SQIVND (reference sequence). The CDR3 runs to 14 residues. Trimming removed 6 bases from V and 7 bases from J; junction bases left unmatched: 2. CDR3 in DNA: TGTGCCAGTAGGGGACTAGCGGGAGTTAATGAGCAGTTCTTC. Translation gives CASRGLAGVNEQFF. Looking up the rest from reference TRBV19 and TRBJ2-1 gives the full variable domain: DGGITQSPKYLFRKEGQNVTLSCEQNLNHDAMYWYRQDPGQGLRLIYYSQIVNDFQKGDIAEGYSVSREKKESFPLTVTSAQKNPTAFYLCASRGLAGVNEQFFGPGTRLTVL.